This T cell receptor (beta chain) was obtained from a study of monozygotic twins with inflammatory bowel disease. Study observations and caveats: Twins with IBD were found to have lower TCRbeta diversity (inverse Simpson) than healthy co-twins. Clonotype overlap with others was lower in IBD patients than in healthy twins, a difference that was greatest with disease activity.

Blood samples measuring more than 2 ml were taken per donor. Comment on this clonotype: What it binds is not known.

The CDR3 totals 15 residues. Per germline, CDR1 MDHEN and CDR2 SYDVKM. The template switching step added UMIs that contained a 6-nucleotide sample barcode. TCRdb reworked the 5' RACE reads into one entry per CDR3 protein, no DNA. This listing includes some 400,000 distinct CDR3 sequences. V and J are TRBV28 and TRBJ2-5; TCRdb returns TRBD1, unconfirmable since there is no DNA. The clonotype was recovered from a human donor with ulcerative colitis or Crohn's disease, or a healthy co-twin of an affected twin (not recorded which). The sequenced material came from blood. This chain's CDR3 is CASSLPTGGTETQYF.